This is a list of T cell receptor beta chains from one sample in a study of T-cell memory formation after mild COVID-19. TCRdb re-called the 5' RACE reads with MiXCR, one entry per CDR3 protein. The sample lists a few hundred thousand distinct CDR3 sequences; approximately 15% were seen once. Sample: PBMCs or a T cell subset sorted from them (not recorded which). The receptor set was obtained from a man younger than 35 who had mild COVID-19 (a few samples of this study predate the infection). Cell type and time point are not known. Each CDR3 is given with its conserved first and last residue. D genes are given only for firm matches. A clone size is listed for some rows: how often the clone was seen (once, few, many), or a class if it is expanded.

CDR3: CASSSQDISNYGYTF
DNA: TGTGCCAGCAGCTCCCAGGACATTTCTAACTATGGCTACACCTTC
D: .
size: .
J: TRBJ1-2
V: TRBV5-6

CDR3: CASSQDGRNTEAFF
DNA: TGTGCCAGCAGCCAAGATGGCAGAAACACTGAAGCTTTCTTT
D: .
size: few
J: TRBJ1-1
V: TRBV3-1

CDR3: CASSDLGTEYEQYF
DNA: TGTGCCAGCAGTGACCTTGGGACAGAGTACGAGCAGTACTTC
D: TRBD1
size: few
J: TRBJ2-7
V: TRBV25-1

CDR3: CASSLRETEAFF
DNA: TGTGCCAGCAGTTTAAGGGAGACTGAAGCTTTCTTT
D: .
size: .
J: TRBJ1-1
V: TRBV12-3/TRBV12-4

CDR3: CASSLRQTSTGELFF
DNA: TGTGCCAGCAGTTTAAGGCAGACATCTACCGGGGAGCTGTTTTTT
D: .
size: .
J: TRBJ2-2
V: TRBV27

CDR3: CASSSRTGGNTGELFF
DNA: TGTGCCAGCAGCTCCCGGACAGGGGGGAACACCGGGGAGCTGTTTTTT
D: TRBD1
size: .
J: TRBJ2-2
V: TRBV5-4

CDR3: CASSSYADRQAFF
DNA: TGTGCCAGCAGCTCCTATGCCGATCGCCAGGCTTTCTTT
D: .
size: .
J: TRBJ1-1
V: TRBV9

CDR3: CASSLRQGNEQFF
DNA: TGTGCCAGCAGTCTTCGACAGGGCAATGAGCAGTTCTTC
D: TRBD1
size: .
J: TRBJ2-1
V: TRBV6-1

CDR3: CASSSGLDNEQFF
DNA: TGCGCCAGCAGTTCCGGGCTGGACAATGAGCAGTTCTTC
D: .
size: .
J: TRBJ2-1
V: TRBV5-1

CDR3: CASSHPSGSSTDTQYF
DNA: TGCGCCAGCAGCCATCCTAGCGGGAGTAGCACAGATACGCAGTATTTT
D: TRBD2
size: .
J: TRBJ2-3
V: TRBV4-1

CDR3: CASRLAGASYNEQFF
DNA: TGTGCCAGCAGACTAGCGGGGGCCTCCTACAATGAGCAGTTCTTC
D: TRBD2
size: few
J: TRBJ2-1
V: TRBV2

CDR3: CASSQDGLAANEQFF
DNA: TGCGCCAGCAGCCAAGATGGGCTAGCTGCAAATGAGCAGTTCTTC
D: .
size: .
J: TRBJ2-1
V: TRBV4-3

CDR3: CASTPRPGSQETQYF
DNA: TGTGCCAGCACCCCCAGGCCGGGGAGCCAAGAGACCCAGTACTTC
D: .
size: many
J: TRBJ2-5
V: TRBV7-2

CDR3: CASSSTAFDYNEQFF
DNA: TGTGCCAGCAGTTCGACAGCCTTTGACTACAATGAGCAGTTCTTC
D: .
size: .
J: TRBJ2-1
V: TRBV6-1

CDR3: CASSVPGQLSGNTIYF
DNA: TGTGCCAGCAGTGTCCCGGGACAGTTGTCTGGAAACACCATATATTTT
D: TRBD1
size: few
J: TRBJ1-3
V: TRBV25-1

CDR3: CASSQPSGGRNEQFF
DNA: TGCGCCAGCAGCCAGCCCAGCGGGGGTAGGAATGAGCAGTTCTTC
D: TRBD2
size: many
J: TRBJ2-1
V: TRBV4-3

CDR3: CASFTGGITDTQYF
DNA: TGCGCCAGCTTTACAGGGGGTATCACAGATACGCAGTATTTT
D: TRBD1
size: .
J: TRBJ2-3
V: TRBV5-1

CDR3: CASRSRQGNGYGYTF
DNA: TGTGCCAGCAGGTCCCGCCAGGGAAATGGGTATGGCTACACCTTC
D: .
size: few
J: TRBJ1-2
V: TRBV7-2

CDR3: CASSYATESNEQFF
DNA: TGTGCCAGCAGTTACGCGACAGAATCCAATGAGCAGTTCTTC
D: .
size: .
J: TRBJ2-1
V: TRBV6-2/TRBV6-3

CDR3: CASSQDGFPRPQYF
DNA: TGCGCCAGCAGCCAAGATGGGTTTCCTCGCCCGCAGTATTTT
D: .
size: few
J: TRBJ2-3
V: TRBV4-3

CDR3: CASSPGAGGSDTQYF
DNA: TGCGCCAGCAGCCCAGGGGCAGGGGGCAGTGATACGCAGTATTTT
D: TRBD1
size: .
J: TRBJ2-3
V: TRBV5-1

CDR3: CASSQPTQDPEAFF
DNA: TGCGCCAGCAGCCAACCGACCCAGGACCCTGAAGCTTTCTTT
D: .
size: .
J: TRBJ1-1
V: TRBV4-1

CDR3: CASSLSGGSGGTEAFF
DNA: TGTGCCAGCAGCTTAAGTGGAGGCAGCGGGGGAACTGAAGCTTTCTTT
D: .
size: few
J: TRBJ1-1
V: TRBV7-9

CDR3: CASSHLGSELDEELFF
DNA: TGTGCCAGCAGCCACCTAGGGAGTGAGCTCGACGAGGAGCTGTTTTTT
D: .
size: many
J: TRBJ2-2
V: TRBV7-3

CDR3: CASSQDFFGELFF
DNA: TGTGCCAGCAGCCAAGATTTCTTCGGGGAGCTGTTTTTT
D: .
size: .
J: TRBJ2-2
V: TRBV4-2

CDR3: CASGWDRGHGQPQHF
DNA: TGCGCCAGCGGCTGGGACAGGGGGCACGGTCAGCCCCAGCATTTT
D: TRBD1
size: .
J: TRBJ1-5
V: TRBV5-1

CDR3: CASSLVPGFGYTF
DNA: TGTGCCAGCAGCTTAGTGCCAGGGTTTGGCTACACCTTC
D: .
size: .
J: TRBJ1-2
V: TRBV11-2

CDR3: CASSRGRASSGANVLTF
DNA: TGTGCCAGCAGCCGGGGCAGAGCCTCCTCTGGGGCCAACGTCCTGACTTTC
D: .
size: .
J: TRBJ2-6
V: TRBV3-1

CDR3: CASSLEPGQNTEAFF
DNA: TGTGCCAGCAGCTTGGAACCGGGACAGAACACTGAAGCTTTCTTT
D: .
size: .
J: TRBJ1-1
V: TRBV7-2

CDR3: CASSRLLAGASNEQFF
DNA: TGTGCCAGTAGTAGACTTCTAGCGGGGGCCTCGAATGAGCAGTTCTTC
D: TRBD2
size: few
J: TRBJ2-1
V: TRBV19

CDR3: CSAPSTGEPQHF
DNA: TGCAGTGCCCCGTCAACGGGGGAGCCCCAGCATTTT
D: .
size: few
J: TRBJ1-5
V: TRBV20-1

CDR3: CSASTPGLADNEQFF
DNA: TGCAGTGCTTCGACCCCGGGGCTAGCGGACAATGAGCAGTTCTTC
D: TRBD2
size: many
J: TRBJ2-1
V: TRBV20-1

CDR3: CASSPGLAGGDGKNIQYF
DNA: TGTGCCAGCTCCCCGGGACTAGCGGGGGGCGACGGCAAAAACATTCAGTACTTC
D: TRBD2
size: .
J: TRBJ2-4
V: TRBV18

CDR3: CASSSSDEQFF
DNA: TGTGCCAGCAGTTCCTCGGATGAGCAGTTCTTC
D: .
size: many
J: TRBJ2-1
V: TRBV7-9

CDR3: CASSPLGTESNQPQHF
DNA: TGTGCCAGCAGTCCTCTGGGGACCGAAAGCAATCAGCCCCAGCATTTT
D: .
size: .
J: TRBJ1-5
V: TRBV12-3/TRBV12-4

CDR3: CASTRQGSGYTF
DNA: TGTGCCAGCACCCGACAGGGCTCTGGCTACACCTTC
D: TRBD1
size: .
J: TRBJ1-2
V: TRBV7-2

CDR3: CSARPQGLVDSPLHF
DNA: TGCAGTGCTAGACCACAGGGGCTCGTCGATTCACCCCTCCACTTT
D: TRBD1
size: .
J: TRBJ1-6
V: TRBV20-1

CDR3: CASSDGGGSPLHF
DNA: TGTGCCAGCAGCGATGGGGGGGGATCACCCCTCCACTTT
D: .
size: few
J: TRBJ1-6
V: TRBV9

CDR3: CASSSRPGGNTEAFF
DNA: TGTGCCAGCAGCTCCCGTCCGGGCGGGAACACTGAAGCTTTCTTT
D: .
size: .
J: TRBJ1-1
V: TRBV28

CDR3: CASSLERGGSDTQYF
DNA: TGTGCCAGCAGTCTCGAGCGGGGGGGCTCAGATACGCAGTATTTT
D: TRBD2
size: few
J: TRBJ2-3
V: TRBV6-5

CDR3: CASSLLMETQYF
DNA: TGCGCCAGCAGCCTACTCATGGAGACCCAGTACTTC
D: .
size: .
J: TRBJ2-5
V: TRBV5-1

CDR3: CASRATDTQYF
DNA: TGTGCCAGCAGGGCTACAGATACGCAGTATTTT
D: .
size: few
J: TRBJ2-3
V: TRBV12-3/TRBV12-4

CDR3: CASNLEGGWNEQYF
DNA: TGTGCCAGCAACCTGGAGGGGGGCTGGAACGAGCAGTACTTC
D: .
size: few
J: TRBJ2-7
V: TRBV5-5

CDR3: CASSYDRGEKLFF
DNA: TGTGCCAGCAGTTACGACAGGGGGGAAAAACTGTTTTTT
D: TRBD1
size: .
J: TRBJ1-4
V: TRBV6-5

CDR3: CASSNTNTGELFF
DNA: TGCGCCAGCAGCAATACTAACACCGGGGAGCTGTTTTTT
D: .
size: .
J: TRBJ2-2
V: TRBV5-1

CDR3: CASSYVGTSVYEQYF
DNA: TGTGCCAGCAGTTACGTGGGGACTAGCGTATACGAGCAGTACTTC
D: TRBD2
size: .
J: TRBJ2-7
V: TRBV6-6

CDR3: CASSVGSVNEQFF
DNA: TGTGCCAGCAGCGTAGGTAGCGTCAATGAGCAGTTCTTC
D: .
size: few
J: TRBJ2-1
V: TRBV9

CDR3: CASSETGGEVTQYF
DNA: TGTGCCAGCAGCGAGACTGGCGGGGAGGTGACCCAGTACTTC
D: .
size: .
J: TRBJ2-5
V: TRBV9

CDR3: CASSPLGNYGYTF
DNA: TGTGCCAGCTCACCCTTGGGAAACTATGGCTACACCTTC
D: .
size: few
J: TRBJ1-2
V: TRBV18

CDR3: CASSWRGARELFF
DNA: TGTGCCAGCAGCTGGCGGGGTGCTAGGGAGCTGTTTTTT
D: .
size: few
J: TRBJ2-2
V: TRBV11-2

CDR3: CASSYSEGYGYTF
DNA: TGTGCCAGCAGTTACTCGGAAGGCTATGGCTACACCTTC
D: .
size: .
J: TRBJ1-2
V: TRBV6-5

CDR3: CASSLGGATYNEQFF
DNA: TGTGCCAGCAGCTTAGGGGGGGCCACCTACAATGAGCAGTTCTTC
D: .
size: .
J: TRBJ2-1
V: TRBV11-2

CDR3: CASSFRRGYWETQYF
DNA: TGTGCCAGCAGTTTCCGCAGGGGATATTGGGAGACCCAGTACTTC
D: .
size: few
J: TRBJ2-5
V: TRBV27

CDR3: CASIGTEETQYF
DNA: TGTGCCAGCATCGGGACAGAAGAGACCCAGTACTTC
D: TRBD1
size: .
J: TRBJ2-5
V: TRBV7-2

CDR3: CASSLVPGGPVTQYF
DNA: TGTGCCAGCAGTTTAGTTCCGGGGGGGCCGGTTACGCAGTATTTT
D: TRBD2
size: .
J: TRBJ2-3
V: TRBV12-3/TRBV12-4

CDR3: CSATSSDSSNYGYTF
DNA: TGCAGTGCCACCTCTTCGGACAGTTCTAACTATGGCTACACCTTC
D: .
size: few
J: TRBJ1-2
V: TRBV20-1

CDR3: CASLRWYEQYF
DNA: TGTGCCAGCTTGAGGTGGTACGAGCAGTACTTC
D: .
size: .
J: TRBJ2-7
V: TRBV2

CDR3: CASLGHPYNEQFF
DNA: TGTGCCAGCCTAGGACACCCGTACAATGAGCAGTTCTTC
D: .
size: .
J: TRBJ2-1
V: TRBV6-5

CDR3: CASSFLDRVGEKLFF
DNA: TGTGCCAGCAGCTTCCTCGACAGGGTGGGTGAAAAACTGTTTTTT
D: TRBD1
size: few
J: TRBJ1-4
V: TRBV7-2

CDR3: CASSGGQGAWFPLRELFF
DNA: TGTGCCAGCAGTGGGGGACAGGGGGCCTGGTTTCCCCTCAGGGAGCTGTTTTTT
D: TRBD1
size: .
J: TRBJ2-2
V: TRBV28